The rows below give T cell receptor beta chains drawn from one sample of a study of long-term antiretroviral therapy in people with HIV. Here immunoSEQ multiplex PCR was the method, and the copy in TCRdb shows in-frame clones only, minus some. The sample shows 25,000 to 30,000 clones, about 93% of them seen only once. The sequences come from unsorted PBMCs, collected 6.5 years after starting antiretroviral therapy. These receptors were collected from a woman between 35 and 50 years old with HIV. CDR3s include the opening cysteine and the closing phenylalanine or tryptophan. The D gene is left open where the match is weak. Expanded clones are given a class, and other clones once, few, many or no size at all.

V gene	D gene	clone size	J gene	CDR3 protein	CDR3 DNA
TRBV4-2	TRBD1	NA	TRBJ1-6	CASSQGRVGQGGNSPLHF	TGTGCCAGCAGCCAAGGCCGAGTAGGACAGGGAGGAAACTCACCCCTCCACTTT
TRBV6-6	TRBD1	NA	TRBJ1-1	CASTRDRGLTPGEAFF	TGTGCCAGCACTCGGGACAGGGGCCTCACACCTGGTGAAGCTTTCTTT
TRBV7-3	NA	few	TRBJ1-2	CASSPTSAYGYTF	TGTGCCAGCAGCCCAACGTCAGCCTATGGCTACACCTTC
TRBV2	TRBD2	NA	TRBJ2-3	CASRFGLAGGTDTQYF	TGTGCCAGCAGATTCGGACTAGCGGGGGGTACAGATACGCAGTATTTT
TRBV6-6	TRBD1	NA	TRBJ2-1	CASSYPDRGQGDEQFF	TGTGCCAGCAGTTACCCGGACAGGGGGCAAGGCGATGAGCAGTTCTTC
TRBV4-1	NA	NA	TRBJ2-7	CASSQESLLDEQYF	TGCGCCAGCAGCCAAGAGAGCCTGTTGGACGAGCAGTACTTC
TRBV4-3	NA	NA	TRBJ2-1	CASSQDWAEAYNEQFF	TGCGCCAGCAGCCAAGATTGGGCTGAAGCCTACAATGAGCAGTTCTTC
TRBV5-1	TRBD1	NA	TRBJ1-1	CASSRRAGQGATEAFF	TGCGCCAGCAGCCGCCGAGCGGGCCAGGGGGCAACTGAAGCTTTCTTT
TRBV6-6	NA	few	TRBJ1-4	CASLSRGENEELFF	TGTGCCAGCCTTAGCAGGGGCGAGAATGAAGAACTGTTTTTT
TRBV30	NA	NA	TRBJ1-1	CAWEGVGSRNTEAFF	TGTGCCTGGGAAGGGGTGGGAAGCAGAAACACTGAAGCTTTCTTT
TRBV6-6	NA	NA	TRBJ1-2	CASTRPGQSFNYGYTF	TGTGCCAGCACCCGTCCGGGCCAGAGTTTTAACTATGGCTACACCTTC
TRBV9	TRBD1	NA	TRBJ2-6	CASSYNRDRAGANVLTF	TGTGCCAGCAGCTACAACCGAGACAGGGCTGGGGCCAACGTCCTGACTTTC
TRBV2	NA	NA	TRBJ1-1	CASSENDPNTEAFF	TGTGCCAGCAGCGAGAACGACCCGAACACTGAAGCTTTCTTT
TRBV19	NA	NA	TRBJ2-7	CASSEQTGRAGEQYF	TGTGCCAGTAGTGAGCAGACAGGGAGGGCCGGGGAGCAGTACTTC
TRBV5-1	NA	few	TRBJ2-5	CASSSQGQETQYF	TGCGCCAGCAGCTCACAGGGACAAGAGACCCAGTACTTC
TRBV25-1	NA	once	TRBJ2-7	CASSGGPLTSYEQYF	TGTGCCAGCAGTGGTGGACCCTTGACCTCCTACGAGCAGTACTTC
TRBV5-8	NA	NA	TRBJ1-1	CASLNVGGLNTEAFF	TGTGCCAGCCTAAACGTGGGCGGTCTGAACACTGAAGCTTTCTTT
TRBV19	TRBD1	NA	TRBJ1-4	CASSLNRGEKLFF	TGTGCCAGTAGTCTCAACAGGGGTGAGAAACTGTTTTTT
TRBV7-2	TRBD1	NA	TRBJ1-2	CASSIMPGQGEGYTF	TGTGCCAGCAGCATTATGCCCGGACAGGGGGAAGGCTACACCTTC
TRBV19	NA	NA	TRBJ2-1	CASSSSGGSYNEQFF	TGTGCCAGTAGTTCTTCCGGGGGTTCCTACAATGAGCAGTTCTTC
TRBV7-2	TRBD1	once	TRBJ1-1	CASSPTGGLTEAFF	TGTGCCAGCAGCCCGACAGGGGGCCTCACTGAAGCTTTCTTT
TRBV2	NA	NA	TRBJ1-3	CASGAASGNTIYF	TGTGCCAGCGGGGCAGCTTCTGGAAACACCATATATTTT
TRBV11-2	TRBD1	NA	TRBJ2-7	CASSSFRDRGNEQYF	TGTGCCAGCAGCTCTTTCCGAGACAGGGGGAACGAGCAGTACTTC
TRBV6-1	TRBD1	NA	TRBJ1-5	CASSPVGTGDQPQHF	TGTGCCAGCAGCCCAGTCGGGACAGGGGACCAGCCCCAGCATTTT
TRBV7-2	NA	NA	TRBJ2-3	CASSWTSTSTDTQYF	TGTGCCAGCAGCTGGACTTCTACTAGCACAGATACGCAGTATTTT
TRBV19	TRBD1	NA	TRBJ1-2	CASSPGQSYGYTF	TGTGCCAGTAGCCCGGGACAGTCCTATGGCTACACCTTC
TRBV7-2	TRBD1	NA	TRBJ2-1	CASSSIIGTGAHGQFF	TGTGCCAGCAGCTCAATTATTGGGACAGGTGCCCACGGGCAGTTCTTC
TRBV19	TRBD1	NA	TRBJ1-3	CASKEQGTSPGNTIYF	TGTGCCAGTAAGGAACAGGGGACCTCACCTGGAAACACCATATATTTT
TRBV10-3	TRBD1	NA	TRBJ1-2	CAISEFPGQGARGYGYTF	TGTGCCATCAGTGAGTTTCCGGGACAGGGGGCGCGGGGCTATGGCTACACCTTC
TRBV2	NA	NA	TRBJ1-3	CASQLTVSGNTIYF	TGTGCCAGCCAACTGACGGTATCTGGAAACACCATATATTTT
TRBV30	NA	NA	TRBJ1-2	CAWSVSQGYTF	TGTGCCTGGAGTGTGAGCCAGGGCTACACCTTC
TRBV6-5	TRBD1	NA	TRBJ1-1	CASSRQGVSTEAFF	TGTGCCAGCAGCCGACAGGGGGTAAGCACTGAAGCTTTCTTT
TRBV7-9	NA	NA	TRBJ2-1	CASSLVPTHNEQFF	TGTGCCAGCAGCTTAGTCCCCACTCACAATGAGCAGTTCTTC
TRBV10-3	TRBD1	NA	TRBJ1-3	CAISEVLGTESGNTIYF	TGTGCCATCAGTGAGGTTTTAGGGACAGAGTCTGGAAACACCATATATTTT
TRBV9	NA	NA	TRBJ2-3	CASSVDDGGAADTQYF	TGTGCCAGCAGCGTAGATGATGGCGGGGCCGCAGATACGCAGTATTTT
TRBV5-5	TRBD2	NA	TRBJ2-5	CASSLLGRGGLETQYF	TGTGCCAGCAGCTTGCTCGGGCGGGGGGGCCTAGAGACCCAGTACTTC
TRBV6-1	NA	NA	TRBJ2-3	CASSSGGASTDTQYF	TGTGCCAGCAGTAGTGGAGGGGCTAGCACAGATACGCAGTATTTT
TRBV29-1	NA	NA	TRBJ2-7	CSALGAGRGSSYEQYF	TGCAGCGCCCTAGGAGCGGGCAGGGGCAGCTCCTACGAGCAGTACTTC
TRBV5-1	TRBD2	NA	TRBJ2-3	CASSTGLAGGPEDTQYF	TGCGCCAGCAGCACAGGACTAGCGGGGGGGCCTGAAGATACGCAGTATTTT
TRBV5-6	TRBD2	once	TRBJ2-5	CASSLLKKRGLETQYF	TGTGCCAGCAGCTTGTTAAAGAAGCGGGGGCTCGAGACCCAGTACTTC
TRBV7-2	NA	NA	TRBJ1-5	CASSPGTAGDHQPQHF	TGTGCCAGCAGCCCGGGGACGGCAGGGGATCACCAGCCCCAGCATTTT
TRBV2	NA	once	TRBJ1-2	CASSIGVSAYGYTF	TGTGCCAGCAGTATCGGGGTGAGCGCCTATGGCTACACCTTC
TRBV7-8	TRBD1	NA	TRBJ2-7	CASSLDTGGYEQYF	TGTGCCAGCAGCTTGGATACAGGGGGCTACGAGCAGTACTTC
TRBV28	TRBD1	NA	TRBJ1-2	CASSLGSGGLGYTF	TGTGCCAGCAGTTTGGGTTCAGGGGGCTTAGGCTACACCTTC
TRBV7-8	NA	NA	TRBJ1-2	CASSPTSGDNYGYTF	TGTGCCAGCAGCCCCACGTCCGGGGATAACTATGGCTACACCTTC
TRBV6-1	TRBD2	NA	TRBJ2-4	CASSEVSSGGAKAKNIQYF	TGTGCCAGCAGTGAAGTGTCTAGCGGGGGGGCCAAGGCCAAAAACATTCAGTACTTC
TRBV10-2	NA	once	TRBJ2-7	CASSDGQALPYEQYF	TGCGCCAGCAGTGATGGTCAGGCCCTCCCCTACGAGCAGTACTTC
TRBV6-5	NA	NA	TRBJ1-2	CASRDNRANGYTF	TGTGCCAGCAGAGACAACAGGGCGAATGGCTACACCTTC
TRBV11-2	NA	once	TRBJ2-4	CASSLDAVNIQYF	TGTGCCAGCAGCTTAGATGCTGTAAACATTCAGTACTTC
TRBV7-2	TRBD2	NA	TRBJ2-7	CASSLDIAGGAYEQYF	TGTGCCAGCAGCTTAGACATAGCGGGGGGAGCCTACGAGCAGTACTTC
TRBV5-4	TRBD1	NA	TRBJ1-1	CASSLNRGVMNTEAFF	TGTGCCAGCAGCTTGAACAGGGGGGTAATGAACACTGAAGCTTTCTTT
TRBV27	NA	NA	TRBJ2-2	CASSLSIGVGGWDGELFF	TGTGCCAGCAGTTTATCGATTGGGGTTGGGGGCTGGGACGGGGAGCTGTTTTTT
TRBV4-1	NA	NA	TRBJ2-3	CASSPSVQDTQYF	TGCGCCAGCAGCCCTTCGGTCCAAGATACGCAGTATTTT
TRBV2	NA	few	TRBJ1-5	CASSLTRPHLDGQPQHF	TGTGCCAGCAGCCTTACCAGACCGCACCTGGATGGGCAGCCCCAGCATTTT
TRBV7-9	TRBD1	NA	TRBJ1-4	CASSVRGSNEKLFF	TGTGCCAGCAGCGTCAGGGGGTCTAATGAAAAACTGTTTTTT
TRBV5-6	TRBD1	NA	TRBJ2-7	CASSIWDRGLYEQYF	TGTGCCAGCAGCATATGGGACAGGGGACTCTACGAGCAGTACTTC
TRBV11-2	NA	once	TRBJ2-2	CASSFTGTVGTGELFF	TGTGCCAGCAGCTTTACAGGGACGGTGGGCACCGGGGAGCTGTTTTTT